A single sample is the source of the 12 T cell receptor beta chains below, sequenced in a study of shared clonotypes between healthy human individuals (dated by TCRdb to 2018 to 2020). The protocol used for the library was the immunoSEQ multiplex PCR assay. Held by TCRdb, this immuneACCESS table contains in-frame sequences only and omits some clones. Under half of the omission traces to an unresolved V gene where checked; the cause of the rest is unknown. Present in this sample are just over 2,000,000 clones, about 95% of which were seen just once. The biggest ten clones account for more than 0.95% of the sample. CD8 naive samples consisted of CD45RO-negative cells that were positively selected for CCR7, yielding a CD45RA+CCR7+ population without TemRA cells. The sample comprised naive CD8+ T cells sorted from blood. Sample cell subset or site, as interpreted from the label and publication: CD45RA+CCR7+. These TCRs come from a man in his late teens or twenties in good health.

The rearrangement links TRBV4-1 to TRBJ1-5; D unresolved. The CDR3 runs 15 residues. The V end was cut by 0 bases, the J end by 1 base, with 7 bases between. Looked up from germline, CDR1 is MGHRA and CDR2 is YSYEKL. As DNA, the CDR3 is TGCGCCAGCAGCCAAGAATTACTGAGCAATCAGCCCCAGCATTTT. This encodes CASSQELLSNQPQHF.

About this clone itself: Different DNA sequences within this sample yield the same CDR3. The rearrangement uses TRBV7-3 and TRBJ2-3; no firm D call. The CDR3 length is 15 residues. Trimming shortened V by 5 bases and J by 1 base, and 13 bases separated the two germline ends. Germline CDR1 and CDR2: SGHTA and FQGTGA. In nucleotides, the CDR3 is TGTGCCAGCAGCCCCTCTGGCGGCGGCACAGATACGCAGTATTTT. It is translated as CASSPSGGGTDTQYF.

This chain links TRBV9 with TRBJ2-7, with D perhaps matching TRBD2 (7 bases). The CDR3 spans 14 residues. From germline, CDR1 is SGDLS and CDR2 YYNGEE. The ends were cut back, 4 bases at V and 3 bases at J, with 14 bases in the middle. This CDR3 is CASSTEGGFYEQYF. The CDR3 bases are TGTGCCAGCAGCACCGAGGGGGGGTTCTACGAGCAGTACTTC.

Only one count was recorded for this clone. DNA for the CDR3: TGTGCCATCAGTGAGTGGCAGCGGGGGGGTGAGAATACGCAGTATTTT. Encoded protein: CAISEWQRGGENTQYF. J is TRBJ2-3 and V is TRBV10-3, with 10 bases aligning to TRBD2. The CDR3 spans 16 residues. The ends lost 1 base at V and 7 bases at J; junction bases unmatched: 8. The germline CDR1 and CDR2 sequences are ENHRY and SYGVKD.

The count of this clone is one. DNA for the CDR3: TGTGCCAGCAGCCCTGCGAGGGGCGAGGGAAGCACTGAAGCTTTCTTT. Protein sequence: CASSPARGEGSTEAFF. The V call is TRBV14, the J call TRBJ1-1; D might be TRBD1 (5 bases). Trimming pared 4 bases from V and 4 bases from J, leaving 19 bases between. Germline V gene lookup returns CDR1 SGHDN and CDR2 FVKESK. The CDR3 extends over 16 amino acids.

Of note for this clone: The same CDR3 is also encoded by other DNA sequences in this sample. The V call is TRBV7-9, the J call TRBJ2-7; TRBD1 matches at 10 bases. The CDR3 extends over 15 amino acids. V lost 3 bases, J lost 4 bases, and 6 bases stayed unmatched. Germline V gene data show CDR1 as SEHNR and CDR2 as FQNEAQ (reference sequence). The DNA for the CDR3 is TGTGCCAGCAGCTTGCCGGGACAGGGGATATACGAGCAGTACTTC. Translating gives CASSLPGQGIYEQYF.

The rearrangement links TRBV7-9 to TRBJ2-1; D is tentatively TRBD1 or TRBD2 (6 bases each). Germline CDR1 and CDR2: SEHNR and FQNEAQ (reference sequence). The ends were cut back, 4 bases at V and 9 bases at J, with 19 bases in the middle. This CDR3 region has 15 residues. For the CDR3, the DNA is TGTGCCAGCAGCTCCTACTTTGGCGAGGGGGGTGAGCAGTTCTTC. Its protein product is CASSSYFGEGGEQFF. Complete variable domain (other parts from reference TRBV7-9 and TRBJ2-1): DTGVSQNPRHKITKRGQNVTFRCDPISEHNRLYWYRQTLGQGPEFLTYFQNEAQLEKSRLLSDRFSAERPKGSFSTLEIQRTEQGDSAMYLCASSSYFGEGGEQFFGPGTRLTVL.

Concerning this clone itself: Distinct nucleotide sequences in the sample also encode this CDR3. This rearrangement joins TRBV27 to TRBJ2-7; D is undetermined. Germline-derived CDR1 and CDR2 are MNHEY and SMNVEV (reference sequence). Trimming shortened V by 3 bases and J by 0 bases, and 9 bases separated the two germline ends. The CDR3 has 14 amino acids. The CDR3 sequence: CASSLVGGSYEQYF. CDR3 DNA: TGTGCCAGCAGTTTGGTTGGTGGCTCCTACGAGCAGTACTTC.

The sample holds one count of this clone. This chain joins TRBV10-3 and TRBJ2-7; D assignment may be TRBD1 or TRBD2 (5 bases each). Between the trimmed V and J ends, which lost 3 bases and 6 bases, there was a span of 15 bases. From germline, CDR1 is ENHRY and CDR2 SYGVKD. The CDR3 is 14 amino acids. The CDR3, as DNA: TGTGCCATCAGTGATCCCGGGACGGGGTCCGAGCAGTACTTC. It codes for CAISDPGTGSEQYF.

The chain carries TRBV25-1 and TRBJ2-1; 9 bases map to TRBD1. The V gene's germline CDR1 is MGHDK and CDR2 SYGVNS. The length of the CDR3 is 13 residues. The V gene end was trimmed by 4 bases and the J gene end by 6 bases; junction bases not matched to a gene: 1. The CDR3 nucleotides are TGTGCCAGCAGTGCGGGACAGGGCAATGAGCAGTTCTTC. It encodes CASSAGQGNEQFF.

This chain joins TRBV6-1 and TRBJ2-1; 9 bases fit TRBD1. The length of the CDR3 is 15 residues. J lost 3 bases, V lost 4 bases, and 4 bases had no gene match. Germline V CDR1 and CDR2: MNHNS, SASEGT. The CDR3 here is CASSARDRVYNEQFF. In DNA form, the CDR3 reads TGTGCCAGCAGTGCCCGGGACAGGGTCTACAATGAGCAGTTCTTC.

The V call is TRBV4-3, the J call TRBJ2-7, with D unclear. CDR1 and CDR2 (germline): LGHNA, YSLEER. The germline V and J ends were trimmed by 5 bases and 5 bases, with 13 bases remaining between them. The CDR3 is 13 residues long. DNA for the CDR3: TGCGCCAGCAGCTTACAGTTCGGCGACGAGCAGTACTTC. Encoded protein: CASSLQFGDEQYF.